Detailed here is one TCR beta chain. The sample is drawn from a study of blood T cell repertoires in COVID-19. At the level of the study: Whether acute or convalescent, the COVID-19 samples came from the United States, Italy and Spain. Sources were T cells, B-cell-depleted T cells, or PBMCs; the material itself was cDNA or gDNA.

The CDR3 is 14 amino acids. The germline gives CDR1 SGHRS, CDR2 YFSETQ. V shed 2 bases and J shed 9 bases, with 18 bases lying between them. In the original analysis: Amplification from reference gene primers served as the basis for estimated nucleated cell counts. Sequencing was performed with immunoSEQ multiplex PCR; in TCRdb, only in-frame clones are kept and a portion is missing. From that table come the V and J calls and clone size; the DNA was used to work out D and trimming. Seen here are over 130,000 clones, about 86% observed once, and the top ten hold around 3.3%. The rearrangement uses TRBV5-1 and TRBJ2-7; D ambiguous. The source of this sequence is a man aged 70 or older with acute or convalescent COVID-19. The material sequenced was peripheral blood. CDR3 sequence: CASSLEAPLAPQYF. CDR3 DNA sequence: TGCGCCAGCAGCTTAGAGGCGCCCCTTGCGCCGCAGTACTTC.